Ten or more counts support the clone carrying this T cell receptor (beta chain). Its antigen is unidentified. The CDR3 is 15 residues long. Looked up from germline, CDR1 is KGHDR and CDR2 is SFDVKD. J lost 5 bases, V lost 3 bases, and 6 bases had no gene match. These data come from a study of Ad26.COV2.S vaccination and SARS-CoV-2 variants. Study information: Donor was in the COV1001 Ad26.COV2.S trial arm.

The protocol was immunoSEQ multiplex PCR, while the TCRdb copy is restricted to in-frame clones and leaves out a portion. The table has roughly 700,000 clones, approximately 88% seen once. General study results and limits: The authors reported substantial breadth in spike-specific CD8+ and CD4+ T cell responses after vaccination.

Treatment here: around 19 received Ad26.COV2.S at low or high dose, single or two shots; roughly 5 received placebo; per-sample allocation not given. Material that was analyzed had been drawn on day 63 after the first vaccine or placebo injection. V gene TRBV24-1 combines with J gene TRBJ2-5; 9 nucleotides agree with TRBD1. Source: peripheral blood, taken in a trial of Ad26.COV2.S vaccine versus placebo. This TCR came from a person aged 18-65 years who received the Ad26.COV2.S COVID-19 vaccine or a placebo. CDR3 nucleotides: TGTGCCACCAGTGATGTAACAGGGGGCCGGGAGACCCAGTACTTC. The encoded protein is CATSDVTGGRETQYF.